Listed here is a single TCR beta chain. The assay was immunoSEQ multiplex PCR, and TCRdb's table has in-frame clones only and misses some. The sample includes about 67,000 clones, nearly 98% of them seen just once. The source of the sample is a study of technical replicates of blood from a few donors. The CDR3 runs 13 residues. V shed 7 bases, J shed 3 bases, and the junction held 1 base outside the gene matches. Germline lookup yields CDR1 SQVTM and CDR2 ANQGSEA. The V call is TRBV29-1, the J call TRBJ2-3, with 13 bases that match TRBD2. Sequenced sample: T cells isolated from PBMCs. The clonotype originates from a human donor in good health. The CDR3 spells CSGTSGRTDTQYF. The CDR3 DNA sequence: TGCAGCGGGACTAGCGGGAGAACAGATACGCAGTATTTT.